The source of this T cell receptor beta chain is a study of blood T cell repertoires in COVID-19. As for the study in general: Acute and convalescent COVID-19 samples came from the United States, Italy and Spain.

Losses at the gene ends were 4 bases for V and 7 bases for J; bases not matched to a gene: 10. This CDR3 has 15 amino acids. The germline gives CDR1 KGHDR, CDR2 SFDVKD. Clones were read by immunoSEQ multiplex PCR, and TCRdb kept only the in-frame ones, dropping some. The repertoire consists of 150,000 to 200,000 clones, with roughly 90% occurring once and the leading ten covering approximately 11%. Enrolled during active infection, Seattle patients were then followed longitudinally. V usage is TRBV24-1 and J usage is TRBJ1-2, with 8 positions matching TRBD1. What was sequenced was peripheral blood. This TCR was sampled from a woman in her sixties or seventies with COVID-19, enrolled during active disease. CDR3 residues: CATSDLQGDRSGYTF. Written as DNA, the CDR3 is TGTGCCACCAGTGACCTACAGGGGGATAGGTCTGGCTACACCTTC.